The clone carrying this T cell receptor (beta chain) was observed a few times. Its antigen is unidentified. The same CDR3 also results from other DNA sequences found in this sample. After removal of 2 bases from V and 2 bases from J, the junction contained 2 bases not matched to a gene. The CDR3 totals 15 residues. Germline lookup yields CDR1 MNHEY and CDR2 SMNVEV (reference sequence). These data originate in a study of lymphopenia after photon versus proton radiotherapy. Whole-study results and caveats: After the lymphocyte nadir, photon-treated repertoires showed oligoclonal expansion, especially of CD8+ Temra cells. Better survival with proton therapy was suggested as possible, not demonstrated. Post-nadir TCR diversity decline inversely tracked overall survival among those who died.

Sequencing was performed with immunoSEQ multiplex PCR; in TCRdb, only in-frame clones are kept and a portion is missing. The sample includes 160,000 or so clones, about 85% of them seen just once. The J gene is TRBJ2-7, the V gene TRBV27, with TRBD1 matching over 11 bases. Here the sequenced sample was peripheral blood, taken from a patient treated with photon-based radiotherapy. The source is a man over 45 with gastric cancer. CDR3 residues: CASSLGQGATYEQYF. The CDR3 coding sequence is TGTGCCAGCAGTTTAGGACAGGGGGCGACCTACGAGCAGTACTTC.